The 15 T cell receptor beta chains reported below all come from one sample, sequenced in a study of T cell changes during pregnancy in multiple sclerosis. Produced via immunoSEQ multiplex PCR; TCRdb's table is partial and in-frame only. In the table there are 69,000 or so clones, approximately 92% of which are singletons. The specimen was peripheral blood, collected in the third trimester of pregnancy. Receptors originate from a female donor in good health, enrolled as a control in a pregnancy study.

V gene TRBV18 combines with J gene TRBJ1-2; 7 bases map to TRBD1. Looked up from germline, CDR1 is KGHSH and CDR2 is LQKENI. The CDR3 sequence is 18 residues long. J gave up 4 bases and V 1 base, and 15 bases lay outside the gene matches. Here the CDR3 DNA reads TGTGCCAGCTCACCACTCTCAGGGGGTAACAGGGAGACCTATGGCTACACCTTC. This gives the protein CASSPLSGGNRETYGYTF.

This chain links TRBV2 with TRBJ1-5; D perhaps matches TRBD1 (6 bases). Between the trimmed V and J ends, which lost 6 bases and 6 bases, there was a span of 12 bases. Germline loops: CDR1 SNHLY, CDR2 FYNNEI. This CDR3 has 13 residues. This chain's CDR3 is CASSAGQFQPQHF. The CDR3 DNA reads TGTGCCAGCAGCGCCGGACAGTTTCAGCCCCAGCATTTT.

The genes are TRBV5-1 and TRBJ2-5, with D perhaps TRBD2 (7 bases). CDR1 is SGHRS, CDR2 YFSETQ, per germline. The CDR3 has 13 amino acids. Trimming took off 7 bases at V and 4 bases at J, with 14 bases between the two ends. CDR3 amino acids: CASPEGEGETQYF. Here the CDR3 DNA reads TGCGCCAGCCCCGAGGGGGAGGGAGAGACCCAGTACTTC.

This chain joins TRBV5-1 and TRBJ2-1, with TRBD2 identical over 9 bases. The germline V gene encodes CDR1 SGHRS and CDR2 YFSETQ. The CDR3 has 15 amino acids. Trimming cost V 1 base and J 8 bases; bases outside gene matches: 7. This CDR3 reads CASSLRRGGDDEQFF. Written as DNA, the CDR3 is TGCGCCAGCAGCTTGCGGCGGGGGGGCGACGATGAGCAGTTCTTC.

J is TRBJ1-1 and V is TRBV6-1; TRBD1 is a possible D gene (5 bases). The CDR3 totals 14 residues. CDR1 is MNHNS and CDR2 is SASEGT in the germline V gene. Trimming took off 10 bases at V and 4 bases at J, with 19 bases between the two ends. The CDR3, as DNA: TGTGCCACCCGGCGGGGGGAATTGAGCACTGAAGCTTTCTTT. Residues: CATRRGELSTEAFF.

This chain links TRBV7-9 with TRBJ1-6; 7 nucleotides match TRBD1. The V gene's germline CDR1 is SEHNR and CDR2 FQNEAQ (reference sequence). The CDR3 consists of 16 residues. Germline trimming cut 5 bases from V and 3 bases from J; bases unmatched to any gene: 7. CDR3 sequence (DNA): TGTGCCAGCAGCCACGGCCGGGACAGCTATAATTCACCCCTCCACTTT. Translated: CASSHGRDSYNSPLHF.

The CDR3 is CAWKSDGGKTQYF. The CDR3 coding sequence is TGTGCCTGGAAGTCAGACGGGGGGAAGACCCAGTACTTC. The rearrangement links TRBV30 to TRBJ2-5; 7 bases align to TRBD2. With V trimmed by 4 bases and J by 6 bases, 8 bases remained unmatched. This CDR3 spans 13 amino acids. Germline values: CDR1 GTSNPN, CDR2 SVGIG (reference sequence).

The rearrangement joins TRBV28 to TRBJ2-7; 10 bases map to TRBD2. J was trimmed by 2 bases and V by 7 bases; bases with no gene match: 14. The CDR3 extends over 17 amino acids. Germline assignment: CDR1 MDHEN and CDR2 SYDVKM. The CDR3 loop reads CASTPPIGTSAAYEQYF. In nucleotides, the CDR3 is TGTGCCAGCACCCCACCCATTGGGACTAGCGCGGCCTACGAGCAGTACTTC.

The J gene is TRBJ1-2, the V gene TRBV19; 8 bases are a match to TRBD1. The CDR3 has 14 amino acids. CDR1 and CDR2 (germline): LNHDA, SQIVND (reference sequence). The V segment lost 6 bases and the J segment 6 bases; nucleotides outside the gene matches: 9. The DNA for the CDR3 is TGTGCCAGTAGGTCCGGGACAGGAGCCGATGGCTACACCTTC. It is translated as CASRSGTGADGYTF.

The V call is TRBV19, the J call TRBJ2-7; 11 bases match TRBD2. There are 15 residues in the CDR3. The junction had 5 bases not matched to a gene; V was cut back by 5 bases and J by 2 bases. Germline lookup yields CDR1 LNHDA and CDR2 SQIVND (reference sequence). The CDR3 spells CASSGPGLAAYEQYF. The CDR3 DNA sequence: TGTGCCAGTAGTGGACCGGGACTAGCGGCCTACGAGCAGTACTTC.

The V call is TRBV13, the J call TRBJ2-7; D might be TRBD1 (6 bases). V gave up 4 bases and J gave up 1 base, with 11 bases separating them. This CDR3 comprises 14 residues. Germline values: CDR1 PRHDT, CDR2 FYEKMQ (reference sequence). In DNA, the CDR3 is TGTGCCAGCAGCTCACAGGGCTGGTCCTACGAGCAGTACTTC. Translating it yields CASSSQGWSYEQYF.

The chain carries TRBV27 and TRBJ2-3; D ambiguous. This CDR3 is 13 amino acids long. Per the germline V gene, CDR1 is MNHEY and CDR2 is SMNVEV (reference sequence). Trimming removed 4 bases at V and 6 bases at J, with 11 bases between. The CDR3 bases are TGTGCCAGCAGTTCCGAGGTGCGGGATACGCAGTATTTT. Translation gives CASSSEVRDTQYF.

This clone appeared once. The V gene is TRBV25-1, the J gene TRBJ2-7; TRBD1 agrees at 10 bases. Germline V gene lookup returns CDR1 MGHDK and CDR2 SYGVNS. The CDR3 sequence is 16 residues long. V was pared by 3 bases and J by 4 bases, with 9 bases of the junction left unmatched. The CDR3 reads CASSDTGTGDPYEQYF. The CDR3 DNA is TGTGCCAGCAGTGATACCGGGACAGGGGACCCATACGAGCAGTACTTC.

The chain recombines TRBV11-2 with TRBJ2-7, with D uncertain. CDR3 size: 12 residues. Trimming took off 5 bases at V and 1 base at J, with 6 bases between the two ends. Per germline, CDR1 SGHAT and CDR2 FQNNGV. The CDR3 coding sequence is TGTGCCAGCAGCCCCCAGTCCTACGAGCAGTACTTC. It translates to CASSPQSYEQYF.

This rearrangement joins TRBV9 to TRBJ2-1; D call uncertain. This CDR3 is 15 amino acids long. Per the germline V gene, CDR1 is SGDLS and CDR2 is YYNGEE. The V gene lost 0 bases and the J gene lost 1 base, with 8 bases spanning the gap. CDR3 region: CASSVGSGSYNEQFF. CDR3 DNA: TGTGCCAGCAGCGTAGGTTCAGGATCCTACAATGAGCAGTTCTTC.